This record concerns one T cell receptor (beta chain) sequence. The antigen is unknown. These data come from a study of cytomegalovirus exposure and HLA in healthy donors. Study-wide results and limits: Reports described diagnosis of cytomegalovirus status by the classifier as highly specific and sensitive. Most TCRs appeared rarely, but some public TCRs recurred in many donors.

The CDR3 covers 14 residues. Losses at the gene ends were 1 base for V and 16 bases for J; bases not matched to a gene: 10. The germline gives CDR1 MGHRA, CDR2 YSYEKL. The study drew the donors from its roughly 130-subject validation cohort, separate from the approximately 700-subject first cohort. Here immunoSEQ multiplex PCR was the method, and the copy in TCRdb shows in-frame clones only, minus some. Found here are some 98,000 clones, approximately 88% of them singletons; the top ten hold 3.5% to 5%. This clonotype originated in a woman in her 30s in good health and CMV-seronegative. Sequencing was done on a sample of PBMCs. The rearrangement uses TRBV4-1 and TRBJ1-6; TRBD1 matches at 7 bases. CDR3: CASSQGGAGTVLHF. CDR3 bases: TGCGCCAGCAGCCAAGGGGGAGCCGGGACAGTACTCCACTTT.